The clone carrying this T cell receptor beta chain was recorded many times. The antigen is unknown. This sample is part of a study of CD8 T cells in ankylosing spondylitis. Germline CDR1 MNHEY, CDR2 SMNVEV (reference sequence). The ends lost 6 bases at V and 6 bases at J; junction bases unmatched: 13. The CDR3 contains 16 residues. Study-wide results and limits: Reportedly, disease-linked clones are significantly enriched in ankylosing spondylitis patients' matched synovial fluid. It appeared that ankylosing spondylitis blood was characterized by a TCR beta motif of eight highly homologous variants. Peripheral blood held disease-linked clones only at relatively low frequency, and these were CD8+.

A quantitative 5'-RACE method, one with molecular barcodes, was used to make TCR beta libraries. MiXCR, run by TCRdb on the 5' RACE reads, gives a single entry per CDR3 protein. The sample has about 160,000 distinct CDR3 sequences, around 19% seen once. The genes are TRBV27 and TRBJ1-1, with 10 bases matching TRBD1. This receptor was identified in a male donor with ankylosing spondylitis or in good health (not recorded which). The sequenced material came from blood, either unsorted or a sorted T cell fraction (not recorded which). CDR3 DNA: TGTGCCAGCAGACCCTTGGGGGACAGGGGCGGGCCTGAAGCTTTCTTT. It specifies CASRPLGDRGGPEAFF.